Described below is a single T cell receptor (beta chain) sequence and its context. The sample is drawn from a study of blood T cell repertoires in COVID-19. As for the study in general: COVID-19 samples from acute and convalescent phases originated in the United States, Italy and Spain. T cells, B-cell-depleted T cells, or PBMCs supplied cDNA or gDNA.

Germline V lookup: CDR1 SGHTA, CDR2 FQGNSA. The J segment lost 8 bases and the V segment lost 5 bases, leaving 15 bases of the junction unmatched. This CDR3 contains 17 residues. Ages ranged from roughly 18 to 100 years, with residence in more than 20 US areas. Clinical histories supplied by participants themselves formed the basis of cohort assignment. Clones were sequenced by immunoSEQ multiplex PCR, and TCRdb holds only the in-frame ones, with some missing. Among approximately 240,000 clones listed, roughly nine tenths were seen once. This clonotype was sampled from a woman aged 30 to 39 with acute COVID-19. This chain joins TRBV7-2 and TRBJ2-2, with 9 bases identical to TRBD2. The sequenced material came from PBMCs or T cells enriched from blood (not recorded which). As DNA, the CDR3 is TGTGCCAGCAGCGGATCCTGGGGACTAGCTAGGTCTGGGGAGCTGTTTTTT. Translating it yields CASSGSWGLARSGELFF.